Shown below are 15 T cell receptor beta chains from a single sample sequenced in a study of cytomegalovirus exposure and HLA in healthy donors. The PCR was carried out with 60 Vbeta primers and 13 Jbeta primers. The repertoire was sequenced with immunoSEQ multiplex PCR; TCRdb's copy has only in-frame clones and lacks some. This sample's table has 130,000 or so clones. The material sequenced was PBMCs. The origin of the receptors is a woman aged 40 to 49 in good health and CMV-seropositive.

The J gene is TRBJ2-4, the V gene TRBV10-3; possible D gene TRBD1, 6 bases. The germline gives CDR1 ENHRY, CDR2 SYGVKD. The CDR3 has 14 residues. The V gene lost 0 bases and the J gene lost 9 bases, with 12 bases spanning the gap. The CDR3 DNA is TGTGCCATCAGTGAGTCGGTACAGGGAAGCATTCAGTACTTC. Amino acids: CAISESVQGSIQYF.

Here the CDR3 reads CASRETASRKAFF. CDR3 nucleotide sequence: TGTGCCAGCAGAGAAACAGCCTCCAGAAAGGCTTTCTTT. The chain combines TRBV6-5 with TRBJ1-1; D not resolved. Germline V lookup: CDR1 MNHEY, CDR2 SVGAGI. This CDR3 has 13 amino acids. V lost 6 bases, J lost 11 bases, and 19 bases lay in between.

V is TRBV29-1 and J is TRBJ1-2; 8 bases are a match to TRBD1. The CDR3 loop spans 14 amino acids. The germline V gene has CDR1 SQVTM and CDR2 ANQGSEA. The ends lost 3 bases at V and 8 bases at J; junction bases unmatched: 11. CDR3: CSVEPTQGAGGYTF. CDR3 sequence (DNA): TGCAGCGTTGAGCCAACCCAGGGGGCGGGAGGCTACACCTTC.

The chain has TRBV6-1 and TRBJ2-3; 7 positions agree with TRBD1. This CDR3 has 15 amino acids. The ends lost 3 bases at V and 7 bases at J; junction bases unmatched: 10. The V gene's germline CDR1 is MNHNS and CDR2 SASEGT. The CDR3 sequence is CASSDGTARRNTQYF. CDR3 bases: TGTGCCAGCAGTGATGGGACAGCCCGCAGGAATACGCAGTATTTT.

The CDR3 protein is CASSSGERGQPQHF. In DNA, the CDR3 is TGTGCCAGCAGCTCGGGGGAAAGGGGTCAGCCCCAGCATTTT. This sequence joins TRBV5-6 and TRBJ1-5; maybe TRBD1 (5 bases). This CDR3 is built from 14 residues. Germline-derived CDR1 and CDR2 are SGHDT and YYEEEE. The germline V and J ends were trimmed by 3 bases and 6 bases, with 13 bases remaining between them.

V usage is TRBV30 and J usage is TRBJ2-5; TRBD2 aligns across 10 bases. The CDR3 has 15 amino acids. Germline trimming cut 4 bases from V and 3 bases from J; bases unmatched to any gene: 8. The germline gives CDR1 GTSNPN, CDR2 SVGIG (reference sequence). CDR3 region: CAWTAPAGGKETQYF. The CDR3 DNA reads TGTGCCTGGACCGCCCCAGCGGGAGGGAAAGAGACCCAGTACTTC. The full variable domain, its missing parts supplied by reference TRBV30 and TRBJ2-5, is SQTIHQWPATLVQPVGSPLSLECTVEGTSNPNLYWYRQAAGRGLQLLFYSVGIGQISSEVPQNLSASRPQDRQFILSSKKLLLSDSGFYLCAWTAPAGGKETQYFGPGTRLLVL.

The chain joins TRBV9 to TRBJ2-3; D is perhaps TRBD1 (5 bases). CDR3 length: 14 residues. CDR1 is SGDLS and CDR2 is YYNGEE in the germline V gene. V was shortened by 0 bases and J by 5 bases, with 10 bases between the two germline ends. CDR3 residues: CASSVEGVQDTQYF. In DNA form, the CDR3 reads TGTGCCAGCAGCGTAGAAGGGGTCCAAGATACGCAGTATTTT.

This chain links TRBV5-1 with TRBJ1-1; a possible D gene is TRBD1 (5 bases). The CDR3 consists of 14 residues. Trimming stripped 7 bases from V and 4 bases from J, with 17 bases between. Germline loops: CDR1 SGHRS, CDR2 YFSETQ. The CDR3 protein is CASGQGSVGTEAFF. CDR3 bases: TGCGCCAGCGGCCAGGGTTCCGTAGGCACTGAAGCTTTCTTT.

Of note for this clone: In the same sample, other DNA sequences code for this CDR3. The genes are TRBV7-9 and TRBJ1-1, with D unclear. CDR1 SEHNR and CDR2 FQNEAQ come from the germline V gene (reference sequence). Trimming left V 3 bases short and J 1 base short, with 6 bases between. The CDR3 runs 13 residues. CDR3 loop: CASSLRGNTEAFF. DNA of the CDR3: TGTGCCAGCAGCTTGCGCGGGAACACTGAAGCTTTCTTT.

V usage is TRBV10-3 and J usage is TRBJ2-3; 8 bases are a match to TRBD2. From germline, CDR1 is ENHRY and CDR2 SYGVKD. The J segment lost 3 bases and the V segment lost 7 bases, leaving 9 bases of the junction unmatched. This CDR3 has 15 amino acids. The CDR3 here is CAITPGAGGTDTQYF. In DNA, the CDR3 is TGTGCCATCACGCCCGGGGCGGGAGGAACAGATACGCAGTATTTT.

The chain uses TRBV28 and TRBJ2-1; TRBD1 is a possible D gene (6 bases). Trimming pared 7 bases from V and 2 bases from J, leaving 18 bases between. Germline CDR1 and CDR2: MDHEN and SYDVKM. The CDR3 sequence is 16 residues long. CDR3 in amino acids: CASTKKGGTPYNEQFF. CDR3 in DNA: TGTGCCAGCACTAAAAAAGGGGGTACTCCCTACAATGAGCAGTTCTTC.

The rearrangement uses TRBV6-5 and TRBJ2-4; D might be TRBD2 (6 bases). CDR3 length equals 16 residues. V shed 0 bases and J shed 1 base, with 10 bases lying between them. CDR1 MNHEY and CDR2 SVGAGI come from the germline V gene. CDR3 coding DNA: TGTGCCAGCAGTTACTCCCCCCGGGGGGCCAAAAACATTCAGTACTTC. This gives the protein CASSYSPRGAKNIQYF.

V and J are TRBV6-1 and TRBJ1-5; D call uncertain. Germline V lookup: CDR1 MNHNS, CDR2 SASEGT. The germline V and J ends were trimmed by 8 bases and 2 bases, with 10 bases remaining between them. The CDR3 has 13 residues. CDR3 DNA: TGTGCCAGCGAACCTGCGGGCAATCAGCCCCAGCATTTT. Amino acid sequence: CASEPAGNQPQHF.

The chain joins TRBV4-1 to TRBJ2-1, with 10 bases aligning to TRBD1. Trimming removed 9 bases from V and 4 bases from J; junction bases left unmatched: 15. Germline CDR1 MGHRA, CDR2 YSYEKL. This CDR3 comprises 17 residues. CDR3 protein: CASQLLVGQGLYNEQFF. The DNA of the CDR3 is TGCGCCAGTCAGCTTCTCGTGGGACAGGGGCTATACAATGAGCAGTTCTTC.

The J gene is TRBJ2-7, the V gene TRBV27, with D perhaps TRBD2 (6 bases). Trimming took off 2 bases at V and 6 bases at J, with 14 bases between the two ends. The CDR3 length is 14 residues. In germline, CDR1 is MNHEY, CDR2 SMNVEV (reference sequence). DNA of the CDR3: TGTGCCAGCAGTTTAACTCTAGCGACAAGCGAGCAGTACTTC. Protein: CASSLTLATSEQYF.